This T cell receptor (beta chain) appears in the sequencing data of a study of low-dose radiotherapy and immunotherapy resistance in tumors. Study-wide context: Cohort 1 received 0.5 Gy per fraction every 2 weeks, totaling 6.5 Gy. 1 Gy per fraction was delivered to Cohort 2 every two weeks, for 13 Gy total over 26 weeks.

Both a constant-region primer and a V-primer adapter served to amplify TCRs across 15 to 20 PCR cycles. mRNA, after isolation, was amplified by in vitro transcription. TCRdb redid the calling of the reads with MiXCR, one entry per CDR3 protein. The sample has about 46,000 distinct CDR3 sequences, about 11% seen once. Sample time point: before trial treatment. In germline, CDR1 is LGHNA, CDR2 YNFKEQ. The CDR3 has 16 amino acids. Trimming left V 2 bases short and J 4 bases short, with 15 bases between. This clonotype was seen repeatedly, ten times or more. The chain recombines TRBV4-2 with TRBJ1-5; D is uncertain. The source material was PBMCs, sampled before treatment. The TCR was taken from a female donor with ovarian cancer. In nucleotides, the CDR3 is TGTGCCAGCAGCCAAAGGCCCGGACCAGGTAATCAGCCCCAGCATTTT. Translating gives CASSQRPGPGNQPQHF.